The 3 T cell receptor beta chains below come from one sample, sequenced in a study of blood T cell repertoires in COVID-19 (dated by TCRdb to the early 2020s). Receptors were amplified or captured by the immunoSEQ multiplex PCR assay. The immuneACCESS repertoire file appears here via TCRdb, limited to in-frame rearrangements. These files lack a portion of the clones; in checked studies, under half of the deficit traces to unresolved V genes, and the cause of the others is not known. The sample includes more than 40,000 clones, with approximately 91% observed a single time. Jointly, the top ten make up roughly 3% of the sample. Sequencing input: peripheral blood. All receptors come from a man between 45 and 60 years old with active COVID-19.

The chain combines TRBV5-1 with TRBJ1-2; TRBD1 might be the D (6 bases). The V end was cut by 5 bases, the J end by 2 bases, with 25 bases between. From germline, CDR1 is SGHRS and CDR2 YFSETQ. The CDR3 sequence is 18 residues long. The CDR3 spells CASSLTTTGREGNYGYTF. Here the CDR3 DNA reads TGCGCCAGCAGTTTAACCACGACAGGAAGAGAGGGGAACTATGGCTACACCTTC. The whole variable domain, filled in from reference TRBV5-1 and TRBJ1-2, reads KAGVTQTPRYLIKTRGQQVTLSCSPISGHRSVSWYQQTPGQGLQFLFEYFSETQRNKGNFPGRFSGRQFSNSRSEMNVSTLELGDSALYLCASSLTTTGREGNYGYTFGSGTRLTVV.

The chain has TRBV6-5 and TRBJ2-2, with D possibly being TRBD1 (6 bases). The V end lost 10 bases, the J end lost 1 base, and 10 bases lay between the germline ends. The CDR3 is 13 amino acids. Germline V CDR1 and CDR2: MNHEY, SVGAGI. CDR3 coding DNA: TGTGCCACCCGCAGGGGGAACACCGGGGAGCTGTTTTTT. Its protein product is CATRRGNTGELFF.

The genes are TRBV18 and TRBJ1-1, with 9 bases fitting TRBD1. Losses at the gene ends were 6 bases for V and 0 bases for J; bases not matched to a gene: 2. CDR1 is KGHSH, CDR2 LQKENI, per germline. This CDR3 comprises 14 residues. The CDR3 reads CASSGTGLNTEAFF. The CDR3 DNA sequence: TGTGCCAGCTCTGGGACAGGGTTGAACACTGAAGCTTTCTTT.